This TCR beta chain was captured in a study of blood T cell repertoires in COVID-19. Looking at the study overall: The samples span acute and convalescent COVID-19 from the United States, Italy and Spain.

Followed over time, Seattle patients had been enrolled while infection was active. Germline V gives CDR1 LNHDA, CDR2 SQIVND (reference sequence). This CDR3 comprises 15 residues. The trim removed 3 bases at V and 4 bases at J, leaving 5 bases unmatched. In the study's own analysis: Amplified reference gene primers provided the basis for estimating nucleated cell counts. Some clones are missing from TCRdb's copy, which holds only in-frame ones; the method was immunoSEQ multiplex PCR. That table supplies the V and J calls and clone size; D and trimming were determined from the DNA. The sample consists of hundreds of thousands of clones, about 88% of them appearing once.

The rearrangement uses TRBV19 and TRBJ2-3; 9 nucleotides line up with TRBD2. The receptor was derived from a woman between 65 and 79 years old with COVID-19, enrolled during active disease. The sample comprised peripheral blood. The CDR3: CASSIKRGASDTQYF. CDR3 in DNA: TGTGCCAGTAGTATCAAGCGGGGGGCCTCAGATACGCAGTATTTT. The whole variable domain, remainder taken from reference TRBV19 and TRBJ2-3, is DGGITQSPKYLFRKEGQNVTLSCEQNLNHDAMYWYRQDPGQGLRLIYYSQIVNDFQKGDIAEGYSVSREKKESFPLTVTSAQKNPTAFYLCASSIKRGASDTQYFGPGTRLTVL.